These T cell receptor beta chains were read from a single sample in a study of memory B cells and T cells in multiple sclerosis. Which antigens these TCRs recognize remains unknown. Generated by immunoSEQ multiplex PCR, the TCRdb table keeps only in-frame clones and is missing some. The data show 9,500 to 15,000 clones, with approximately 84% seen just once and over 2.5% held by the top ten. The sequencing sample was made of PBMCs from blood kept in culture. The receptors were sampled from a human donor with multiple sclerosis. Both conserved end residues are part of each CDR3. The D gene is left open where the match is weak. Clone size is given for some rows only: seen once, a few or many times, or a class if the clone is expanded.

NA,NA,TRBV6-8,TRBJ1-5,11,CASGGRGPQHF,TGTGCCAGCGGGGGGCGAGGGCCCCAGCATTTT
NA,NA,TRBV7-8,TRBJ1-1,14,CASSSSGTGTEAFF,TGTGCCAGCAGCTCATCCGGGACGGGCACTGAAGCTTTCTTT
NA,TRBD1,TRBV6-5,TRBJ2-5,14,CASRPQGARETQYF,TGTGCCAGCAGACCTCAGGGGGCTCGTGAGACCCAGTACTTC
NA,NA,TRBV2,TRBJ2-7,11,CASSHRYEQYF,TGTGCCAGCAGCCACAGGTACGAGCAGTACTTC
NA,TRBD1,TRBV10-1,TRBJ1-2,13,CALGDRGDYGYTF,TGCGCCTTAGGGGACAGGGGTGACTATGGCTACACCTTC
NA,NA,TRBV5-1,TRBJ1-1,14,CASSLGGASAEAFF,TGCGCCAGCAGCTTGGGAGGGGCTTCCGCTGAAGCTTTCTTT
NA,TRBD2,TRBV11-2,TRBJ2-7,13,CASSLLAGYEQYF,TGTGCCAGCAGCTTACTAGCGGGCTACGAGCAGTACTTC
NA,NA,TRBV11-1,TRBJ1-1,13,CASSLGHPAEAFF,TGTGCCAGCAGCTTAGGCCACCCTGCTGAAGCTTTCTTT
few,NA,TRBV28,TRBJ2-1,14,CASTLGGLHYEQFF,TGTGCCAGCACTCTAGGGGGACTCCACTATGAGCAGTTCTTC
NA,NA,TRBV6-5,TRBJ2-1,12,CASLGEDNEQFF,TGTGCCAGCTTGGGGGAGGACAATGAGCAGTTCTTC
medium-sized,NA,TRBV14,TRBJ1-4,16,CASSLAGLPWGEKLFF,TGTGCCAGCAGCCTAGCGGGGCTACCTTGGGGGGAAAAACTGTTTTTT
NA,NA,TRBV6-1,TRBJ1-1,15,CASTKGALMNTEAFF,TGTGCCAGCACCAAAGGGGCTTTGATGAACACTGAAGCTTTCTTT
once,NA,TRBV6-1,TRBJ1-5,13,CASSDGTDQPQHF,TGTGCCAGCAGTGATGGAACAGATCAGCCCCAGCATTTT
NA,TRBD2,TRBV9,TRBJ2-2,15,CASSVLAGAAGELFF,TGTGCCAGCAGCGTACTAGCGGGAGCTGCCGGGGAGCTGTTTTTT
NA,NA,TRBV7-8,TRBJ1-1,15,CASSLFLKENTEAFF,TGTGCCAGCAGCTTATTCCTTAAGGAGAACACTGAAGCTTTCTTT
NA,TRBD1,TRBV18,TRBJ1-4,14,CASSVGQGYEKLFF,TGTGCCAGCTCAGTGGGACAGGGTTATGAAAAACTGTTTTTT
NA,NA,TRBV5-6,TRBJ2-3,13,CASIGGSTDTQYF,TGTGCCAGCATTGGGGGAAGCACAGATACGCAGTATTTT
NA,NA,TRBV6-1,TRBJ1-1,12,CASSRQGTEAFF,TGTGCCAGCAGTCGACAAGGGACTGAAGCTTTCTTT
large,NA,TRBV10-3,TRBJ1-2,12,CAISESDYGYTF,TGTGCCATCAGTGAGTCGGACTATGGCTACACCTTC
NA,TRBD2,TRBV5-1,TRBJ2-3,16,CASSQGLAGLTDTQYF,TGCGCCAGCAGCCAAGGACTAGCGGGCCTCACAGATACGCAGTATTTT
NA,NA,TRBV5-1,TRBJ1-3,15,CASSSGRISGNTIYF,TGCGCCAGCAGCTCTGGACGGATCTCTGGAAACACCATATATTTT
NA,TRBD2,TRBV7-8,TRBJ2-1,15,CASSRTSGRADEQFF,TGTGCCAGCAGCCGCACTAGCGGGAGGGCAGATGAGCAGTTCTTC
NA,TRBD1,TRBV2,TRBJ2-2,15,CASRADRMGTGELFF,TGTGCCAGCAGGGCGGACAGGATGGGCACCGGGGAGCTGTTTTTT
NA,TRBD1,TRBV27,TRBJ1-5,14,CASSPGQGGYAQHF,TGTGCCAGCAGTCCAGGACAGGGAGGCTATGCCCAGCATTTT
NA,TRBD2,TRBV28,TRBJ2-7,15,CASSSSSGRGDEQYF,TGTGCCAGCAGTTCCTCTAGCGGGAGGGGGGACGAGCAGTACTTC
NA,NA,TRBV5-1,TRBJ1-1,15,CASSSAGVGGTEAFF,TGCGCCAGCAGCTCTGCAGGGGTTGGCGGCACTGAAGCTTTCTTT
once,TRBD1,TRBV28,TRBJ1-1,14,CASVNGQADTEAFF,TGTGCCAGCGTCAACGGACAGGCTGACACTGAAGCTTTCTTT
NA,TRBD1,TRBV11-2,TRBJ1-1,15,CASSPQGARNTEAFF,TGTGCCAGCAGCCCCCAGGGGGCGCGGAACACTGAAGCTTTCTTT
NA,NA,TRBV12-5,TRBJ2-2,19,CASGLKTRTAWDDTGELFF,TGTGCTAGTGGTTTGAAAACCCGGACGGCCTGGGATGATACCGGGGAGCTGTTTTTT
NA,NA,TRBV6-1,TRBJ1-2,14,CASSALGNPYGYTF,TGTGCCAGCAGCGCTTTGGGGAATCCCTATGGCTACACCTTC
few,TRBD1,TRBV2,TRBJ2-3,14,CASNGQGHKDTQYF,TGTGCCAGCAACGGACAGGGTCATAAGGATACGCAGTATTTT
NA,NA,TRBV10-2,TRBJ2-2,19,CASSGVTGEAFFSTGELFF,TGCGCCAGCAGTGGGGTTACAGGGGAGGCCTTTTTTTCGACCGGGGAGCTGTTTTTT
NA,NA,TRBV9,TRBJ2-7,14,CASSPTPGIYEQYF,TGTGCCAGCAGCCCCACCCCAGGGATCTACGAGCAGTACTTC
NA,TRBD1,TRBV4-1,TRBJ2-7,14,CASSQEETGSEQYF,TGCGCCAGCAGCCAAGAAGAGACAGGGAGCGAGCAGTACTTC
few,NA,TRBV5-4,TRBJ2-7,15,CASSPLDRSSYEQYF,TGTGCCAGCAGCCCGCTAGACAGGAGTTCCTACGAGCAGTACTTC
NA,NA,TRBV2,TRBJ1-2,15,CASSDLPSLSYGYTF,TGTGCCAGCAGTGACCTTCCCAGTTTGAGCTATGGCTACACCTTC
NA,NA,TRBV7-6,TRBJ1-1,14,CASSLAGGGTEAFF,TGTGCCAGCAGCTTAGCTGGGGGGGGCACTGAAGCTTTCTTT
once,NA,TRBV6-1,TRBJ2-5,12,CASSAVGETQYF,TGTGCCAGCAGTGCGGTGGGGGAGACCCAGTACTTC
NA,NA,TRBV19,TRBJ1-1,14,CASSIRGRGTEAFF,TGTGCCAGTAGTATACGGGGACGGGGCACTGAAGCTTTCTTT
NA,TRBD1,TRBV5-6,TRBJ1-2,15,CASTLTGDNHYGYTF,TGTGCCAGCACCTTAACAGGGGACAACCACTATGGCTACACCTTC
NA,TRBD2,TRBV2,TRBJ2-1,16,CASSKPLAGGPNEQFF,TGTGCCAGCAGCAAGCCTCTAGCGGGAGGGCCGAATGAGCAGTTCTTC
NA,TRBD1,TRBV11-1,TRBJ2-7,14,CASRSTGGSYEQYF,TGTGCCAGCCGTTCGACAGGGGGTTCCTACGAGCAGTACTTC
NA,NA,TRBV6-5,TRBJ2-7,12,CASSQVGGEQYF,TGTGCCAGCAGCCAAGTAGGAGGGGAGCAGTACTTC
NA,TRBD2,TRBV12-5,TRBJ2-5,15,CASGGLAGVGETQYF,TGTGCTAGTGGCGGACTAGCGGGGGTTGGCGAGACCCAGTACTTC
once,NA,TRBV9,TRBJ2-3,13,CASSVVFTDTQYF,TGTGCCAGCAGCGTAGTTTTCACAGATACGCAGTATTTT
NA,NA,TRBV19,TRBJ1-1,12,CASTSFQSEAFF,TGTGCCAGTACCTCCTTCCAGAGTGAAGCTTTCTTT
NA,NA,TRBV2,TRBJ1-4,14,CASRRGGGNEKLFF,TGTGCCAGCAGACGGGGAGGAGGTAATGAAAAACTGTTTTTT
NA,NA,TRBV28,TRBJ1-2,13,CASSLGQGGGYTF,TGTGCCAGCAGTCTGGGGCAAGGGGGTGGCTACACCTTC
NA,NA,TRBV7-9,TRBJ2-3,15,CASSRGGAPPDTQYF,TGTGCCAGCAGCCGCGGAGGGGCCCCCCCAGATACGCAGTATTTT
once,TRBD2,TRBV5-1,TRBJ2-7,15,CASSLVGTSIYEQYF,TGCGCCAGCAGCTTGGTAGGGACTAGCATATACGAGCAGTACTTC
NA,NA,TRBV21-1,TRBJ1-6,15,CASSKAGQNNSPLHF,TGTGCCAGCAGCAAAGCGGGACAAAATAATTCACCCCTCCACTTT
NA,TRBD1,TRBV6-6,TRBJ1-1,12,CASSNRGGEAFF,TGTGCCAGCAGTAACAGGGGGGGTGAAGCTTTCTTT
NA,TRBD2,TRBV5-4,TRBJ2-5,19,CASSLAPGLAGTHGETQYF,TGTGCCAGCAGCTTGGCCCCGGGACTAGCGGGGACCCACGGGGAGACCCAGTACTTC
NA,NA,TRBV5-1,TRBJ1-3,14,CASSLESGGNTIYF,TGCGCCAGCAGCTTGGAGAGTGGTGGAAACACCATATATTTT